Listed here are 27 T cell receptor beta chains from one sample, sequenced in a study of blood T cell repertoires in COVID-19. The method was immunoSEQ multiplex PCR; TCRdb's version includes in-frame clones alone and lacks a portion of them. Here the sample spans approximately 200,000 clones, about 84% being singletons. The sequenced sample consisted of peripheral blood. The receptors originated from an elderly woman with COVID-19, enrolled during active disease.

V and J are TRBV6-1 and TRBJ1-5; D not resolved. V was trimmed by 3 bases and J by 4 bases, leaving 10 bases between them. CDR1 is MNHNS and CDR2 is SASEGT in the germline V gene. This CDR3 contains 14 residues. The CDR3 loop reads CASSDRHLNQPQHF. The CDR3 nucleotides are TGTGCCAGCAGTGACCGACACCTAAATCAGCCCCAGCATTTT.

V is TRBV5-1 and J is TRBJ2-2, with a possible D match to TRBD2 (6 bases). CDR1 and CDR2 (germline): SGHRS, YFSETQ. Trimming pared 0 bases from V and 3 bases from J, leaving 9 bases between. This CDR3 has 15 amino acids. Written as DNA, the CDR3 is TGCGCCAGCAGCTTGGTCGGGGGTTACACCGGGGAGCTGTTTTTT. Its translation: CASSLVGGYTGELFF.

In this sample, this clone turned up a few times. The chain uses TRBV9 and TRBJ2-6; TRBD1 might be the D (7 bases). This CDR3 is built from 15 residues. V was cut by 2 bases and J by 4 bases, with 10 bases left in between. Per the germline V gene, CDR1 is SGDLS and CDR2 is YYNGEE. CDR3 amino acids: CASSVGGGGANVLTF. The CDR3 nucleotides read TGTGCCAGCAGCGTCGGAGGGGGCGGGGCCAACGTCCTGACTTTC. The full variable domain, rest sourced from reference TRBV9 and TRBJ2-6, is DSGVTQTPKHLITATGQRVTLRCSPRSGDLSVYWYQQSLDQGLQFLIQYYNGEERAKGNILERFSAQQFPDLHSELNLSSLELGDSALYFCASSVGGGGANVLTFGAGSRLTVL.

The table lists this clone with a count of one. CDR3 nucleotide sequence: TGTGCCAGCAGTGAGCAGATGCTGGTTGGAAACACCATATATTTT. Protein: CASSEQMLVGNTIYF. The V call is TRBV6-1, the J call TRBJ1-3, with unresolved D. The length of the CDR3 is 15 residues. Trimming removed 3 bases from V and 3 bases from J, with 12 bases in between. Germline V CDR1 and CDR2: MNHNS, SASEGT.

The chain uses TRBV15 and TRBJ2-5, with TRBD2 matching 11 bases. Germline loops: CDR1 LNHNV, CDR2 YYDKDF (reference sequence). The CDR3 has 14 amino acids. The V gene end was trimmed by 5 bases and the J gene end by 3 bases; junction bases not matched to a gene: 2. The CDR3 spells CATSWGLAEETQYF. Here the CDR3 DNA reads TGTGCCACCAGCTGGGGACTAGCGGAAGAGACCCAGTACTTC.

The rearrangement uses TRBV19 and TRBJ1-1; D is perhaps TRBD1 (5 bases). CDR1 is LNHDA, CDR2 SQIVND, per germline (reference sequence). The CDR3 has 14 amino acids. V was cut by 3 bases and J by 4 bases, with 12 bases left in between. CDR3 DNA sequence: TGTGCCAGTAGTATCCTGGGGGGGAGCACTGAAGCTTTCTTT. This codes for CASSILGGSTEAFF.

The gene calls are TRBV5-6 and TRBJ2-7; a weak D match, TRBD1 (6 bases). The germline V and J ends were trimmed by 5 bases and 0 bases, with 15 bases remaining between them. The CDR3 is 15 residues long. Germline CDR1 reads SGHDT; CDR2 reads YYEEEE. Here the CDR3 DNA reads TGTGCCAGCAGACGTTCCCGGGACAACTCCTACGAGCAGTACTTC. Its protein is CASRRSRDNSYEQYF.

The rearrangement links TRBV3-1 (or the pseudogene TRBV3-2) to TRBJ1-1, with D unresolved. The CDR3 has 14 amino acids. Germline V gene sequence: CDR1 LGHDT, CDR2 YNNKEL (reference sequence). The germline V and J ends were trimmed by 7 bases and 1 base, with 13 bases remaining between them. This CDR3 reads CASTFNYKNTEAFF. For the CDR3, the DNA is TGTGCCAGCACCTTTAATTATAAGAACACTGAAGCTTTCTTT.

This CDR3 reads CASSEGVQGYGYTF. The CDR3 bases are TGTGCCAGCAGTGAAGGTGTACAGGGCTATGGCTACACCTTC. The chain recombines TRBV6-1 with TRBJ1-2, with D possibly matching TRBD1 (6 bases). This CDR3 has 14 amino acids. V lost 1 base to trimming and J lost 4 bases, with 10 bases between them. From germline, CDR1 is MNHNS and CDR2 SASEGT.

The chain employs TRBV23-1 and TRBJ2-7; the match to TRBD1 covers 9 bases. TRBV23-1 carries the ORF label, with uncertain function. The V segment lost 8 bases and the J segment 4 bases; nucleotides outside the gene matches: 21. The CDR3 consists of 18 residues. The CDR3 region is CASGTGTGHNGGPYEQYF. Here the CDR3 DNA reads TGCGCCAGCGGAACCGGGACAGGGCATAATGGGGGCCCATACGAGCAGTACTTC.

The gene calls are TRBV6-5 and TRBJ2-3; possible D gene TRBD1, 7 bases. Germline lookup yields CDR1 MNHEY and CDR2 SVGAGI. CDR3 length: 15 amino acids. Trimming shortened V by 1 base and J by 4 bases, and 12 bases separated the two germline ends. The CDR3 spells CASSYWRGRSDTQYF. In DNA form, the CDR3 reads TGTGCCAGCAGTTACTGGAGGGGGCGCTCAGATACGCAGTATTTT.

Points on this clone: This sample also contains other DNA sequences that code for the same CDR3. This chain joins TRBV3-1 (or the pseudogene TRBV3-2) and TRBJ1-5; D gene uncertain. V dropped 2 bases and J dropped 4 bases, with 3 bases sitting between them. CDR1 and CDR2 (germline): LGHDT, YNNKEL (reference sequence). The CDR3 totals 12 residues. CDR3 residues: CASSQLNQPQHF. CDR3 in DNA: TGTGCCAGCAGCCAACTAAATCAGCCCCAGCATTTT.

The chain recombines TRBV6-5 with TRBJ1-1; 7 nucleotides align to TRBD1. This CDR3 contains 14 residues. V lost 7 bases to trimming and J lost 4 bases; unmatched junction nucleotides: 9. Germline V lookup: CDR1 MNHEY, CDR2 SVGAGI. CDR3: CASTTGDLSTEAFF. The CDR3 bases are TGTGCCAGCACAACAGGGGATTTAAGCACTGAAGCTTTCTTT.

V gene TRBV2 combines with J gene TRBJ2-7; 9 nucleotides agree with TRBD1. Germline V CDR1 and CDR2: SNHLY, FYNNEI. V lost 11 bases and J lost 6; bases outside the gene matches: 11. The CDR3 has 13 residues. Written as DNA, the CDR3 is TGTGCCGGCCCAGGGACAGGGTCTTCCGAGCAGTACTTC. Translated, it gives CAGPGTGSSEQYF.

V is TRBV28 and J is TRBJ1-2, with D possibly TRBD1 on 6 matching bases. The germline V gene encodes CDR1 MDHEN and CDR2 SYDVKM. Deletions cut 8 bases from V and 5 bases from J, with 18 bases between. This CDR3 is 14 amino acids long. In DNA form, the CDR3 reads TGTGCCAGCGGGGGCCCGGCAGGGGTATATGGCTACACCTTC. It translates to CASGGPAGVYGYTF.

The chain carries TRBV3-1 (or the pseudogene TRBV3-2) and TRBJ2-1, with 7 bases fitting TRBD1. From germline, CDR1 is LGHDT and CDR2 YNNKEL (reference sequence). V lost 3 bases and J lost 2; bases outside the gene matches: 4. This CDR3 contains 15 residues. The CDR3 loop reads CASSHTGVPYNEQFF. DNA for the CDR3: TGTGCCAGCAGCCATACAGGGGTACCCTACAATGAGCAGTTCTTC.

V usage is TRBV28 and J usage is TRBJ2-5, with D perhaps TRBD1 (5 bases). Trimming took off 8 bases at V and 2 bases at J, with 9 bases between the two ends. This CDR3 comprises 12 residues. Germline V lookup: CDR1 MDHEN, CDR2 SYDVKM. The CDR3 protein is CASCPGQETQYF. The DNA for the CDR3 is TGTGCCAGCTGCCCAGGGCAAGAGACCCAGTACTTC. Full variable domain (rest looked up from reference TRBV28 and TRBJ2-5): DVKVTQSSRYLVKRTGEKVFLECVQDMDHENMFWYRQDPGLGLRLIYFSYDVKMKEKGDIPEGYSVSREKKERFSLILESASTNQTSMYLCASCPGQETQYFGPGTRLLVL.

This clone appeared a few times. The chain joins TRBV28 to TRBJ2-3, with 7 bases fitting TRBD1. CDR1 and CDR2 (germline): MDHEN, SYDVKM. V was clipped by 2 bases and J by 3 bases; unmatched bases: 8. CDR3 length: 16 amino acids. The CDR3 DNA reads as TGTGCCAGCAGTTTACCCCAGGGGGTAGGTACAGATACGCAGTATTTT. It yields the protein CASSLPQGVGTDTQYF.

CDR3 bases: TGTGCCAGCAGTCGGACAGGGTGGGGCTACACCTTC. It yields the protein CASSRTGWGYTF. The V call is TRBV28, the J call TRBJ1-2; 8 bases are shared with TRBD1. Per the germline V gene, CDR1 is MDHEN and CDR2 is SYDVKM. The V and J ends lost 5 bases and 8 bases, in that order; junction bases with no gene match: 4. The CDR3 contains 12 residues.

The chain recombines TRBV7-9 with TRBJ2-1, with D possibly being TRBD1 (6 bases). This CDR3 region has 15 residues. Trimming left V 1 base short and J 4 bases short, with 11 bases between. Germline loops: CDR1 SEHNR, CDR2 FQNEAQ (reference sequence). The CDR3 region is CASSLVQGIYNEQFF. CDR3 sequence (DNA): TGTGCCAGCAGCTTAGTGCAGGGGATATACAATGAGCAGTTCTTC.

This chain connects TRBV11-2 to TRBJ2-7; 8 bases agree with TRBD1. Losses at the gene ends were 5 bases for V and 2 bases for J; bases not matched to a gene: 5. The CDR3 runs to 14 residues. CDR1 is SGHAT, CDR2 FQNNGV, per germline. CDR3 sequence: CASSRDRSTYEQYF. The CDR3 bases are TGTGCCAGCAGCCGGGACAGGAGCACCTACGAGCAGTACTTC. Variable domain in full (rest from reference TRBV11-2 and TRBJ2-7): EAGVAQSPRYKIIEKRQSVAFWCNPISGHATLYWYQQILGQGPKLLIQFQNNGVVDDSQLPKDRFSAERLKGVDSTLKIQPAKLEDSAVYLCASSRDRSTYEQYFGPGTRLTVT.

V and J are TRBV3-1 (or the pseudogene TRBV3-2) and TRBJ2-3; D might be TRBD2 (6 bases). CDR1 is LGHDT and CDR2 is YNNKEL in the germline V gene (reference sequence). The V gene lost 5 bases and the J gene lost 5 bases, with 11 bases spanning the gap. This CDR3 contains 13 residues. CDR3: CASSFLGGDTQYF. CDR3 DNA sequence: TGTGCCAGCAGCTTCCTCGGGGGAGATACGCAGTATTTT.

The V and J genes are TRBV10-3 and TRBJ1-1; 7 bases match TRBD1. The V gene's germline CDR1 is ENHRY and CDR2 SYGVKD. J lost 4 bases, V lost 3 bases, and 5 bases had no gene match. There are 14 residues in the CDR3. CDR3 sequence reads: CAISEQGTGTEAFF. DNA of the CDR3: TGTGCCATCAGTGAACAGGGGACGGGCACTGAAGCTTTCTTT.

The V and J genes are TRBV24-1 and TRBJ2-6; tentative D call: TRBD2 (5 bases). Germline loops: CDR1 KGHDR, CDR2 SFDVKD. CDR3 length equals 15 residues. V was clipped by 4 bases and J by 4 bases, with 10 bases between them. The CDR3, as DNA: TGTGCCACCAGTGACCCGGGAAGGGGGGCCAACGTCCTGACTTTC. Amino acids: CATSDPGRGANVLTF.

The chain carries TRBV12-5 and TRBJ2-2, with D perhaps TRBD1 (5 bases). This CDR3 contains 16 residues. With 6 bases removed from V and 4 bases from J, the gap between germline ends came to 18 bases. Germline V CDR1 and CDR2: LGHNT, FRNRAP. The CDR3 loop is CASGPEGVLVTGELFF. DNA for the CDR3: TGTGCTAGTGGCCCGGAAGGGGTTTTGGTCACCGGGGAGCTGTTTTTT. The full variable domain, rest sourced from reference TRBV12-5 and TRBJ2-2, is DARVTQTPRHKVTEMGQEVTMRCQPILGHNTVFWYRQTMMQGLELLAYFRNRAPLDDSGMPKDRFSAEMPDATLATLKIQPSEPRDSAVYFCASGPEGVLVTGELFFGEGSRLTVL.

The chain recombines TRBV6-6 with TRBJ1-2; tentative D call: TRBD1 (5 bases). In germline, CDR1 is MNHNY, CDR2 SVGAGI (reference sequence). V lost 5 bases and J 1 base, leaving 11 bases between the germline ends. This CDR3 comprises 14 residues. CDR3 loop: CASSQQVFNYGYTF. The CDR3 DNA reads TGTGCCAGCAGTCAACAGGTTTTTAACTATGGCTACACCTTC.

This chain links TRBV5-1 with TRBJ2-5; the D gene is possibly TRBD2 (6 bases). Between the trimmed V and J ends, which lost 0 bases and 2 bases, there was a span of 8 bases. CDR1 and CDR2 from the germline V gene are SGHRS and YFSETQ. The CDR3 is 14 residues long. CDR3 bases: TGCGCCAGCAGCTTGGGGCGGGATCAAGAGACCCAGTACTTC. Its translation: CASSLGRDQETQYF. The entire variable domain, with the rest obtained from reference TRBV5-1 and TRBJ2-5, is as follows: KAGVTQTPRYLIKTRGQQVTLSCSPISGHRSVSWYQQTPGQGLQFLFEYFSETQRNKGNFPGRFSGRQFSNSRSEMNVSTLELGDSALYLCASSLGRDQETQYFGPGTRLLVL.